The T cell receptor beta chain under discussion was sequenced for a study of tumor-infiltrating lymphocytes in primary liver carcinoma. In germline, CDR1 is MNHEY, CDR2 SVGAGI. This CDR3 is 15 amino acids long. The source of the blood RNA was unsorted whole blood, and germline DNA was extracted as well. A primer in the constant region served to generate TCR beta cDNA from roughly 550 ng of total RNA. Each TCR beta library was derived from three nested multiplex PCR rounds that employed slightly modified ARM-PCR. Investigators reported that the first two PCR rounds, at 10 cycles each, used TRBV1-TRBV30 forward primers with a C-beta reverse primer. TCRdb reprocessed the multiplex PCR reads via MiXCR and lists one record per CDR3 protein. The data contain about 350,000 distinct CDR3 sequences, approximately 65% of them seen just once; the ten biggest clones take up roughly 6%.

This sequence was found in a man aged 35-49 years with primary liver carcinoma and hepatitis B virus infection. The sample consisted of peripheral blood. The chain is built from TRBV6-5 and TRBJ2-5; D possibly corresponds to TRBD2 (6 bases). The J call is in doubt because the DNA end fits TRBJ2-7 better. CDR3 nucleotide sequence: TGTGCCAGCAGTTGCGCGGGACCATCCAACTACGAGCAGTACTTC. Its translation is CASSCAGPSNYEQYF.